The 30 T cell receptor beta chains below all came from one sample that was sequenced in a study of PD-1 blockade in classical Hodgkin lymphoma. TCRdb keeps only in-frame clones here, not all; method: immunoSEQ multiplex PCR. The sample holds around 99,000 clones, roughly 79% seen once. All the patients suffered relapse after autologous stem cell transplantation, and brentuximab vedotin exposure differed. Source: peripheral blood mononuclear cells (PBMCs), taken before the second cycle of nivolumab. The source is a human donor with classical Hodgkin lymphoma.

This clone was observed many times. This chain joins TRBV7-6 and TRBJ2-7, with 8 bases that match TRBD1. The CDR3 is 19 residues long. Germline values: CDR1 SGHVS, CDR2 FNYEAQ. Trimming removed 5 bases from V and 0 bases from J; junction bases left unmatched: 18. The CDR3 bases are TGTGCCAGCAGCCCGCGGGCAGGGGGCGTGACTTTAAACTCCTACGAGCAGTACTTC. Its translation is CASSPRAGGVTLNSYEQYF.

The rearrangement uses TRBV10-3 and TRBJ2-3; D uncertain. V gave up 3 bases and J gave up 2 bases, with 3 bases separating them. CDR1 and CDR2 (germline): ENHRY, SYGVKD. The CDR3 contains 12 residues. The CDR3 region has the DNA TGTGCCATCAGTGACTACACAGATACGCAGTATTTT. Its protein is CAISDYTDTQYF.

This clone was found once. The chain joins TRBV19 to TRBJ2-2; 7 bases are shared with TRBD1. The CDR3 covers 15 residues. Germline V gene data show CDR1 as LNHDA and CDR2 as SQIVND (reference sequence). Trimming removed 2 bases from V and 4 bases from J; junction bases left unmatched: 4. CDR3 residues: CASSIPRGSTGELFF. The CDR3 DNA reads TGTGCCAGTAGTATACCCAGGGGGTCCACCGGGGAGCTGTTTTTT. Variable domain in full (rest from reference TRBV19 and TRBJ2-2): DGGITQSPKYLFRKEGQNVTLSCEQNLNHDAMYWYRQDPGQGLRLIYYSQIVNDFQKGDIAEGYSVSREKKESFPLTVTSAQKNPTAFYLCASSIPRGSTGELFFGEGSRLTVL.

The CDR3 nucleotides read TGCAGCGTTGTCTCAGGGGGTGGCACTGAAGCTTTCTTT. Translated: CSVVSGGGTEAFF. V gene TRBV29-1 combines with J gene TRBJ1-1, with TRBD1 matching 7 bases. With 4 bases clipped from V and 4 bases from J, the junction kept 6 bases outside the gene matches. There are 13 residues in the CDR3. CDR1 SQVTM and CDR2 ANQGSEA come from the germline V gene.

The J gene is TRBJ2-7, the V gene TRBV11-2; no reliable D call. Germline CDR1 reads SGHAT; CDR2 reads FQNNGV. The CDR3 loop spans 13 amino acids. V shed 4 bases and J shed 2 bases, with 9 bases lying between them. CDR3 protein: CASSSPPTYEQYF. For the CDR3, the DNA is TGTGCCAGCAGCTCCCCTCCGACCTACGAGCAGTACTTC.

This chain uses TRBV6-1 with TRBJ1-5, with D unclear. Trimming took off 6 bases at V and 3 bases at J, with 15 bases between the two ends. The CDR3 spans 15 residues. In germline, CDR1 is MNHNS, CDR2 SASEGT. The CDR3: CASRDPGRNNQPQHF. CDR3 DNA: TGTGCCAGCAGGGACCCCGGGCGGAACAATCAGCCCCAGCATTTT.

This clone was observed once. The J gene is TRBJ1-2, the V gene TRBV7-2; 7 nucleotides match TRBD1. Germline assignment: CDR1 SGHTA and CDR2 FQGNSA. This CDR3 comprises 16 residues. The J segment lost 0 bases and the V segment lost 5 bases, leaving 9 bases of the junction unmatched. The CDR3 reads CASSHRQGESNYGYTF. The CDR3 DNA is TGTGCCAGCAGCCACAGACAGGGCGAATCTAACTATGGCTACACCTTC.

The chain links TRBV27 to TRBJ2-7; D unresolved. V gave up 3 bases and J gave up 2 bases, with 8 bases separating them. In germline, CDR1 is MNHEY, CDR2 SMNVEV (reference sequence). The CDR3 is 13 residues long. The CDR3 spells CASSLAGPYEQYF. DNA of the CDR3: TGTGCCAGCAGTTTGGCAGGCCCCTACGAGCAGTACTTC.

The V and J genes are TRBV7-9 and TRBJ2-7, with a tentative D call TRBD1 (6 bases). In germline, CDR1 is SEHNR, CDR2 FQNEAQ (reference sequence). V dropped 0 bases and J dropped 0 bases, with 12 bases sitting between them. The CDR3 covers 16 residues. The DNA for the CDR3 is TGTGCCAGCAGCTTAGCTACAGGGTACAGCTCCTACGAGCAGTACTTC. This sequence encodes CASSLATGYSSYEQYF.

V is TRBV10-2 and J is TRBJ2-7; 16 bases match TRBD2. This CDR3 spans 14 amino acids. V gave up 8 bases and J gave up 6 bases; unmatched junction bases: 4. Germline loops: CDR1 WSHSY, CDR2 SAAADI. CDR3 protein: CASGTSGRASEQYF. The DNA of the CDR3 is TGCGCCAGCGGGACTAGCGGGAGGGCCTCCGAGCAGTACTTC.

The chain carries TRBV7-2 and TRBJ2-3; 10 positions agree with TRBD2. The CDR3 covers 17 residues. The V gene's germline CDR1 is SGHTA and CDR2 FQGNSA. Unmatched junction bases numbered 8, after V lost 0 bases and J lost 5 bases. As DNA, the CDR3 is TGTGCCAGCAGCTTAGCAGGGTCTAGCGGGAGAATAGATACGCAGTATTTT. Its protein product is CASSLAGSSGRIDTQYF.

This rearrangement joins TRBV7-2 to TRBJ2-6; D gene uncertain. Germline-derived CDR1 and CDR2 are SGHTA and FQGNSA. V was cut by 1 base and J by 0 bases, with 1 base left in between. CDR3 length equals 14 residues. The CDR3 here is CASSLGSGANVLTF. In DNA form, the CDR3 reads TGTGCCAGCAGCTTAGGCTCTGGGGCCAACGTCCTGACTTTC.

This rearrangement joins TRBV5-4 to TRBJ2-5, with a weak D call TRBD1 (5 bases). V was clipped by 0 bases and J by 5 bases, with 17 bases between them. From germline, CDR1 is SGHNT and CDR2 YYREEE (reference sequence). This CDR3 spans 16 amino acids. The CDR3 DNA follows: TGTGCCAGCAGCTTGGGGGGCGGTCTAGAGAGGGAGACCCAGTACTTC. Translated: CASSLGGGLERETQYF.

The genes are TRBV10-3 and TRBJ2-7; D possibly corresponds to TRBD2 (5 bases). Between the trimmed V and J ends, which lost 4 bases and 2 bases, there was a span of 9 bases. The CDR3 totals 13 residues. Germline CDR1 reads ENHRY; CDR2 reads SYGVKD. This chain's CDR3 is CAISGTSTYEQYF. The CDR3 DNA reads as TGTGCCATCAGTGGGACTTCGACCTACGAGCAGTACTTC.

The chain combines TRBV29-1 with TRBJ2-7, with TRBD1 matching over 9 bases. Trimming at V came to 7 bases and at J to 1 base, leaving 5 bases not matched to a gene. From germline, CDR1 is SQVTM and CDR2 ANQGSEA. CDR3 length equals 13 residues. The CDR3 DNA follows: TGCAGCGGCGGACAGGGGTCTTCCTACGAGCAGTACTTC. Its protein product is CSGGQGSSYEQYF.

J is TRBJ2-1 and V is TRBV2; 7 bases fit TRBD1. The germline V gene has CDR1 SNHLY and CDR2 FYNNEI. With V trimmed by 3 bases and J by 7 bases, 6 bases remained unmatched. The CDR3 contains 14 residues. The CDR3 sequence is CASSDSGQPNEQFF. The CDR3 nucleotides are TGTGCCAGCAGTGATTCGGGACAGCCTAATGAGCAGTTCTTC.

The chain couples TRBV27 to TRBJ2-1, with 8 bases matching TRBD2. The germline CDR1 and CDR2 sequences are MNHEY and SMNVEV (reference sequence). The CDR3 covers 17 residues. Trimming at V came to 0 bases and at J to 8 bases, leaving 12 bases not matched to a gene. The CDR3 DNA follows: TGTGCCAGCAGTTTATCCCCCCCTCCGGGAGGGCAGGATGAGCAGTTCTTC. It yields the protein CASSLSPPPGGQDEQFF.

In DNA, the CDR3 is TGTGCCAGCAGCTTAACCCCTCCCGGGACAGGGTTTACCGGGGAGCTGTTTTTT. As protein: CASSLTPPGTGFTGELFF. The chain recombines TRBV7-8 with TRBJ2-2; TRBD1 agrees at 9 bases. J gave up 5 bases and V 2 bases, and 12 bases lay outside the gene matches. Germline lookup yields CDR1 SGHVS and CDR2 FQNEAQ. This CDR3 is built from 18 residues.

V and J are TRBV7-3 and TRBJ2-1, with 7 bases aligning to TRBD2. The V segment lost 2 bases and the J segment 2 bases; nucleotides outside the gene matches: 0. Germline CDR1 reads SGHTA; CDR2 reads FQGTGA. This CDR3 comprises 14 residues. The DNA of the CDR3 is TGTGCCAGCAGCTTAGCGGGGGCCTACAATGAGCAGTTCTTC. This sequence encodes CASSLAGAYNEQFF.

V is TRBV2 and J is TRBJ1-1, with 9 bases identical to TRBD1. Per the germline V gene, CDR1 is SNHLY and CDR2 is FYNNEI. Trimming took 6 bases from V and 6 from J; bases not matched to a gene: 2. The CDR3 length is 12 residues. The CDR3 reads CASRDRGAEAFF. The DNA for the CDR3 is TGTGCCAGCAGGGACAGGGGCGCTGAAGCTTTCTTT.

This sequence joins TRBV6-5 and TRBJ2-2; D is undetermined. The CDR3 has 15 residues. With 1 base removed from V and 0 bases from J, the gap between germline ends came to 6 bases. The V gene's germline CDR1 is MNHEY and CDR2 SVGAGI. CDR3 sequence reads: CASSYFSANTGELFF. In DNA, the CDR3 is TGTGCCAGCAGTTACTTTTCAGCGAACACCGGGGAGCTGTTTTTT.

The rearrangement uses TRBV4-2 and TRBJ1-6, with 8 bases matching TRBD1. Germline V gene data show CDR1 as LGHNA and CDR2 as YNFKEQ. The trim removed 0 bases at V and 7 bases at J, leaving 2 bases unmatched. The CDR3 consists of 15 residues. The CDR3 nucleotides read TGTGCCAGCAGCCAAGAGACAGGGGCCAATTCACCCCTCCACTTT. Residues: CASSQETGANSPLHF.

The chain has TRBV19 and TRBJ1-2; TRBD1 agrees at 7 bases. The CDR3 extends over 12 amino acids. Germline V lookup: CDR1 LNHDA, CDR2 SQIVND (reference sequence). The ends lost 6 bases at V and 3 bases at J; junction bases unmatched: 1. The DNA for the CDR3 is TGTGCCAGTAGGGGGACAGACTATGGCTACACCTTC. The encoded protein is CASRGTDYGYTF.

The gene calls are TRBV27 and TRBJ2-7, with TRBD1 identical over 9 bases. J gave up 3 bases and V 4 bases, and 4 bases lay outside the gene matches. CDR3 length: 14 amino acids. CDR1 MNHEY and CDR2 SMNVEV come from the germline V gene (reference sequence). CDR3 region: CASSSGTGIYEQYF. CDR3 DNA sequence: TGTGCCAGCAGTTCTGGGACAGGGATCTACGAGCAGTACTTC.

The rearrangement joins TRBV29-1 to TRBJ1-5; D is undetermined. Trimming took 3 bases from V and 2 from J, leaving 20 bases between them. The CDR3 covers 17 residues. Looked up from germline, CDR1 is SQVTM and CDR2 is ANQGSEA. The CDR3 loop reads CSVEVEGRDYGNQPQHF. In DNA form, the CDR3 reads TGCAGCGTTGAGGTGGAAGGGCGAGATTACGGCAATCAGCCCCAGCATTTT. Full variable domain (remainder filled in from reference TRBV29-1 and TRBJ1-5): SAVISQKPSRDICQRGTSLTIQCQVDSQVTMMFWYRQQPGQSLTLIATANQGSEATYESGFVIDKFPISRPNLTFSTLTVSNMSPEDSSIYLCSVEVEGRDYGNQPQHFGDGTRLSIL.

The chain links TRBV7-2 to TRBJ2-7; D gene unclear. The CDR3 is 14 residues long. The germline CDR1 and CDR2 sequences are SGHTA and FQGNSA. With 1 base removed from V and 3 bases from J, the gap between germline ends came to 10 bases. CDR3 coding DNA: TGTGCCAGCAGCTTAGGTGTCCCTAGCTACGAGCAGTACTTC. This gives the protein CASSLGVPSYEQYF.

The chain combines TRBV5-1 with TRBJ1-3, with 10 bases aligning to TRBD1. After removal of 0 bases from V and 8 bases from J, the junction contained 2 bases not matched to a gene. CDR1 and CDR2 (germline): SGHRS, YFSETQ. The CDR3 loop spans 14 amino acids. In nucleotides, the CDR3 is TGCGCCAGCAGCTTGGGACAGGGGGCGGACACCATATATTTT. Its protein product is CASSLGQGADTIYF.

V usage is TRBV29-1 and J usage is TRBJ2-2; 9 bases agree with TRBD1. CDR1 SQVTM and CDR2 ANQGSEA come from the germline V gene. There are 14 residues in the CDR3. Unmatched junction bases numbered 2, after V lost 6 bases and J lost 0 bases. In DNA form, the CDR3 reads TGCAGCGTCCGGACAGGGGCGAACACCGGGGAGCTGTTTTTT. Its translation is CSVRTGANTGELFF.

This clone was seen many times. This rearrangement joins TRBV30 to TRBJ2-7; D remains ambiguous. V was clipped by 0 bases and J by 4 bases, with 7 bases between them. This CDR3 contains 12 residues. Germline values: CDR1 GTSNPN, CDR2 SVGIG (reference sequence). The CDR3 loop is CAWSVGVYEQYF. DNA for the CDR3: TGTGCCTGGAGTGTAGGAGTTTACGAGCAGTACTTC. Full variable domain (missing parts from reference TRBV30 and TRBJ2-7): SQTIHQWPATLVQPVGSPLSLECTVEGTSNPNLYWYRQAAGRGLQLLFYSVGIGQISSEVPQNLSASRPQDRQFILSSKKLLLSDSGFYLCAWSVGVYEQYFGPGTRLTVT.

The chain uses TRBV30 and TRBJ1-2; D is possibly TRBD1 (5 bases). V lost 0 bases and J 4 bases, leaving 12 bases between the germline ends. CDR3 length equals 14 residues. The germline gives CDR1 GTSNPN, CDR2 SVGIG (reference sequence). The CDR3 DNA follows: TGTGCCTGGAGTGTAGACAGCCAACGCTATGGCTACACCTTC. Protein product: CAWSVDSQRYGYTF.